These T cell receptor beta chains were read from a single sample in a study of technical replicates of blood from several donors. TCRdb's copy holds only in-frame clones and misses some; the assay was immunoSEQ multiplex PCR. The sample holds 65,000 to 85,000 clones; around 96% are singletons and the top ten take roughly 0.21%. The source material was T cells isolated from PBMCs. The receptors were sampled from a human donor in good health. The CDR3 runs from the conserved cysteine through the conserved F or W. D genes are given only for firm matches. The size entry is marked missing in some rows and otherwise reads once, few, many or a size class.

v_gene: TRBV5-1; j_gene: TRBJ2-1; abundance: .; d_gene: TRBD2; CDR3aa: CASSLASSGLYNEQFF; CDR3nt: TGCGCCAGCAGCTTGGCCTCTAGCGGGTTGTACAATGAGCAGTTCTTC
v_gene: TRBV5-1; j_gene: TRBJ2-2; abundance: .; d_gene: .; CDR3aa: CASSLQGEAGELFF; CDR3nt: TGCGCCAGCAGCTTACAGGGTGAGGCCGGGGAGCTGTTTTTT
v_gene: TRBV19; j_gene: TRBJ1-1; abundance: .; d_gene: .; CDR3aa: CASTDRPNTEAFF; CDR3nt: TGTGCCAGTACCGACAGGCCCAACACTGAAGCTTTCTTT
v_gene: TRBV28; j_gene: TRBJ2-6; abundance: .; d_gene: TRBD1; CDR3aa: CASSPTWGQGVSGANVLTF; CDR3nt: TGTGCCAGCAGTCCCACTTGGGGACAGGGGGTCTCTGGGGCCAACGTCCTGACTTTC
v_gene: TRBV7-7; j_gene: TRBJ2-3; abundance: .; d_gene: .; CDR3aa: CASSPTGWVTDTQYF; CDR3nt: TGTGCTAGCAGCCCAACGGGGTGGGTCACAGATACGCAGTATTTT
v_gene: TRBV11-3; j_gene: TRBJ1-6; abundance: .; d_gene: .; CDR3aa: CASSFRSSYNSPLHF; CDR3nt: TGTGCCAGCAGCTTTCGGAGCTCCTATAATTCACCCCTCCACTTT
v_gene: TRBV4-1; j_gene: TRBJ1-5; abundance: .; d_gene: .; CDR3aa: CASSQKFPLRDSNQPQHF; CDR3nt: TGCGCCAGCAGCCAAAAGTTCCCGCTCAGGGATAGCAATCAGCCCCAGCATTTT
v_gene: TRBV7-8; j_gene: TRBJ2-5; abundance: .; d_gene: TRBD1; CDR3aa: CASTVAPGQGKETQYF; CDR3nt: TGTGCCAGCACCGTTGCACCGGGACAGGGTAAAGAGACCCAGTACTTC
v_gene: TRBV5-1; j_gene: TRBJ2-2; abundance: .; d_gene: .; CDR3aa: CASSSLTGNTGELFF; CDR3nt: TGCGCCAGCAGCTCGCTGACAGGGAACACCGGGGAGCTGTTTTTT
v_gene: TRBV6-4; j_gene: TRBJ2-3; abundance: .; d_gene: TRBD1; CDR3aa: CASSDRTGNTDTQYF; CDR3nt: TGTGCCAGCAGTGACCGGACAGGGAACACAGATACGCAGTATTTT
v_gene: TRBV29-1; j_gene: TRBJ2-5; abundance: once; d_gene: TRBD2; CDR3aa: CSVVSAGGSETQYF; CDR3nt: TGCAGCGTTGTATCAGCGGGGGGTAGTGAGACCCAGTACTTC
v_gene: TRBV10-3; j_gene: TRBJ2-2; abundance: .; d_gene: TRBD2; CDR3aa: CAISGGLAGTGELFF; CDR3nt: TGTGCCATCAGTGGTGGACTAGCGGGCACCGGGGAGCTGTTTTTT
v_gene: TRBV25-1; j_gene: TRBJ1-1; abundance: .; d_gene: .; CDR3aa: CASSGHRNTEAFF; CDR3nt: TGTGCCAGCTCGGGACACCGGAACACTGAAGCTTTCTTT
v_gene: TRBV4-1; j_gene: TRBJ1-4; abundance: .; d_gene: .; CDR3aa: CASSQWRYEKLFF; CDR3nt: TGCGCCAGCAGCCAATGGAGGTATGAAAAACTGTTTTTT
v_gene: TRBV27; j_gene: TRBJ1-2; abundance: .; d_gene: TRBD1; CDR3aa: CASADRAANYGYTF; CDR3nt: TGTGCCAGCGCGGACAGGGCAGCTAACTATGGCTACACCTTC
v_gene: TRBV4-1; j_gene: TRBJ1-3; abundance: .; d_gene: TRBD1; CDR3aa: CASSQDRDRGYRSGNTIYF; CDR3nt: TGCGCCAGCAGCCAAGATCGGGACAGGGGATACCGCTCTGGAAACACCATATATTTT
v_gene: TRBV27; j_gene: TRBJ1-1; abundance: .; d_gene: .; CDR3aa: CASNNPAGNTEAFF; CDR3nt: TGTGCCAGTAATAACCCGGCAGGGAACACTGAAGCTTTCTTT
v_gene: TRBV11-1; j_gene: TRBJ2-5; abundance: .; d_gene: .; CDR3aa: CASSLRLQETQYF; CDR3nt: TGTGCCAGCAGCCTTCGGTTACAAGAGACCCAGTACTTC
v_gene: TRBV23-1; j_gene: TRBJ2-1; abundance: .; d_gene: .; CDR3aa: CASKPGGDSPYNEQFF; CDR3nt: TGCGCCAGCAAACCGGGGGGGGACAGCCCCTACAATGAGCAGTTCTTC
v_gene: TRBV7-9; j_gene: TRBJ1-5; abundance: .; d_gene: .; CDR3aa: CASSSPETETFSNQPQHF; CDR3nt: TGTGCCAGCAGCTCTCCGGAGACAGAAACCTTTTCCAATCAGCCCCAGCATTTT
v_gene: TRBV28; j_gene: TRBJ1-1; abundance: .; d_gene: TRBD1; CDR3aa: CASSKTPGQGIAEAFF; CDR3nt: TGTGCCAGCAGTAAGACTCCGGGACAGGGGATCGCTGAAGCTTTCTTT
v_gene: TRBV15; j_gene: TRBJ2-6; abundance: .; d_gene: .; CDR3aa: CATSTGSGANVLTF; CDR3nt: TGTGCCACCAGCACAGGTTCTGGGGCCAACGTCCTGACTTTC
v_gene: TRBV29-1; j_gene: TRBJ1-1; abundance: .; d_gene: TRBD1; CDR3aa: CSVNRGEAFF; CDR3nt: TGCAGCGTAAACAGGGGAGAAGCTTTCTTT
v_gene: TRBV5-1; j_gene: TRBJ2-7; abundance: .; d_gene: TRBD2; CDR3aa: CASSLREGIEQYF; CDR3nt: TGCGCCAGCAGCTTACGGGAGGGGATCGAGCAGTACTTC
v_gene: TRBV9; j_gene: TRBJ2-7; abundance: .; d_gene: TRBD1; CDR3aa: CASSRTGGLGEQYF; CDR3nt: TGTGCCAGCAGCCGGACAGGGGGTTTGGGTGAGCAGTACTTC
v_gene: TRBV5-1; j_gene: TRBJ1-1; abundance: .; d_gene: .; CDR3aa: CASSSVVHNEAFF; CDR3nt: TGCGCCAGCAGCTCAGTGGTTCACAATGAAGCTTTCTTT
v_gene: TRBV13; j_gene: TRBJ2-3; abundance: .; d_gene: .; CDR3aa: CASSLKDLASTDTQYF; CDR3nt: TGTGCCAGCAGCTTGAAGGACTTGGCTAGCACAGATACGCAGTATTTT
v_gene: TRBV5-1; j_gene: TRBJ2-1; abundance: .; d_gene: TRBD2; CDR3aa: CASSRIAGEGGEQFF; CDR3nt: TGCGCCAGCAGCCGAATAGCGGGAGAAGGTGGGGAGCAGTTCTTC
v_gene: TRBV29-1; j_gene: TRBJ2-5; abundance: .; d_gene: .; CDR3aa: CSVISLETQYF; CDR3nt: TGCAGCGTTATCTCCCTAGAGACCCAGTACTTC
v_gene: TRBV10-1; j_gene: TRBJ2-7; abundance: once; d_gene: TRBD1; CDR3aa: CASSPGSQGAYEQYF; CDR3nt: TGCGCCAGCAGCCCCGGTAGCCAGGGGGCCTACGAGCAGTACTTC
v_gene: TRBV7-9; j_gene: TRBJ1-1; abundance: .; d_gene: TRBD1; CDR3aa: CASSYDRVDTEAFF; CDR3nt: TGTGCCAGCAGTTATGACAGGGTGGACACTGAAGCTTTCTTT
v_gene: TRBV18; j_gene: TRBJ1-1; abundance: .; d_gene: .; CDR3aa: CASSWEATEAFF; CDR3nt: TGTGCCAGCTCATGGGAGGCCACTGAAGCTTTCTTT
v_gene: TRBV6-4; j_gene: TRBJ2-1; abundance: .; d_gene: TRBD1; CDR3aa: CASSRGQGAGNEQFF; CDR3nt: TGTGCCAGCAGCCGAGGACAGGGGGCAGGCAATGAGCAGTTCTTC
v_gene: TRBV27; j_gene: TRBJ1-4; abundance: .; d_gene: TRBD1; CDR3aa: CASREVAGGALTNEKLFF; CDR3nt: TGTGCCAGCAGGGAGGTGGCAGGGGGCGCGCTGACTAATGAAAAACTGTTTTTT
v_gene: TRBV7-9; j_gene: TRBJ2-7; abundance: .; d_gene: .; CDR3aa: CASSLGEWITYEQYF; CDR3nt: TGTGCCAGCAGCTTAGGGGAGTGGATAACCTACGAGCAGTACTTC
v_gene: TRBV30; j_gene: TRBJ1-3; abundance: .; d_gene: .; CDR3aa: CAWSLGRSSGNTIYF; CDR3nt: TGTGCCTGGAGTTTGGGCAGGTCCTCTGGAAACACCATATATTTT
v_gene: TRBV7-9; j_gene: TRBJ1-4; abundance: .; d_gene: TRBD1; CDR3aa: CASSVTGGDEKLFF; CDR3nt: TGTGCCAGCAGCGTTACAGGGGGAGACGAAAAACTGTTTTTT
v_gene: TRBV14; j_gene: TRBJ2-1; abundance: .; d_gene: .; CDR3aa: CASSPLRTPYNEQFF; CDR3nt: TGTGCCAGCAGCCCTCTTCGGACACCCTACAATGAGCAGTTCTTC
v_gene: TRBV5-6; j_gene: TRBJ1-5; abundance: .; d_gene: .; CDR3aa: CASSFSGDQPQHF; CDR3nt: TGTGCCAGCAGCTTTTCGGGGGATCAGCCCCAGCATTTT
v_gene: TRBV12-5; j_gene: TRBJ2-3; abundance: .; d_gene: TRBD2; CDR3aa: CASGLKPGGAWTDTQYF; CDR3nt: TGTGCTAGTGGTTTGAAACCGGGGGGGGCTTGGACAGATACGCAGTATTTT
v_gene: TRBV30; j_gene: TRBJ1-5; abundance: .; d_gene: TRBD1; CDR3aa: CAWRGTVSNQPQHF; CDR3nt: TGTGCCTGGAGAGGGACAGTGAGCAATCAGCCCCAGCATTTT
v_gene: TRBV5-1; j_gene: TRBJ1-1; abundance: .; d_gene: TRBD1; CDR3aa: CASSSGTGVRVAAEAFF; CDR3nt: TGCGCCAGCAGCTCCGGGACAGGGGTCAGGGTGGCGGCTGAAGCTTTCTTT
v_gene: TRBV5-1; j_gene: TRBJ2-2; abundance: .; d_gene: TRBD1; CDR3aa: CASSLALDRALGELFF; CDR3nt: TGCGCCAGCAGCTTGGCCTTGGACAGGGCACTCGGGGAGCTGTTTTTT
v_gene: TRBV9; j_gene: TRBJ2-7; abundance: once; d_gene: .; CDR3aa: CASSVGTAIYEQYF; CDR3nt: TGTGCCAGCAGCGTAGGGACAGCTATCTACGAGCAGTACTTC
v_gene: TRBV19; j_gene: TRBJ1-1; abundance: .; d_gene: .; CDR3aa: CASSIYSLRNTEAFF; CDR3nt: TGTGCCAGTAGTATATACAGCCTCAGGAACACTGAAGCTTTCTTT
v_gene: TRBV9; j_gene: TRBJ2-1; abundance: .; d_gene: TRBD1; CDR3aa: CASSEGGQGAYNEQFF; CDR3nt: TGTGCCAGCAGCGAGGGGGGACAGGGGGCCTACAATGAGCAGTTCTTC
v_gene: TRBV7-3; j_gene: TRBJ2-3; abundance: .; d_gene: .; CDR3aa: CASSLRSSGTDTQYF; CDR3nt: TGTGCCAGCAGCTTAAGGAGTTCGGGCACAGATACGCAGTATTTT
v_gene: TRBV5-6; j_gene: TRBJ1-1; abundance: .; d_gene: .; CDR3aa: CASSPDSNTEAFF; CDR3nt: TGTGCCAGCAGCCCCGACAGTAACACTGAAGCTTTCTTT
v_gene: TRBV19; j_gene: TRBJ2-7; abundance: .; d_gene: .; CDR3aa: CASQRQAQRGEQYF; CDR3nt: TGTGCCAGCCAACGACAGGCTCAACGGGGCGAGCAGTACTTC